This TCR beta chain is drawn from a study of tumor-infiltrating lymphocytes in primary liver carcinoma. Germline DNA was also extracted, with blood RNA taken from unsorted whole blood. A primer in the constant region served to generate TCR beta cDNA from 450 to 600 ng of total RNA. Researchers made the TCR beta libraries by running three nested multiplex PCR rounds with slightly modified ARM-PCR. The first two PCR rounds used TRBV1-TRBV30 primers with a Cbeta primer, around 10 cycles each. In TCRdb, the multiplex PCR reads were re-called with MiXCR into one record per CDR3 protein. The sample records about 320,000 distinct CDR3 sequences, around three fifths being singletons. J lost 6 bases, V lost 4 bases, and 4 bases had no gene match. This CDR3 contains 13 residues. The germline CDR1 and CDR2 sequences are MDHEN and SYDVKM.

The chain combines TRBV28 with TRBJ1-2, with 8 bases fitting TRBD1. The sequenced sample was peripheral blood. This receptor was obtained from a woman in her 30s with primary liver carcinoma and hepatitis B virus infection. In DNA form, the CDR3 reads TGTGCCAGCAGTTCCACAGGGGGACATGGCTACACCTTC. As protein: CASSSTGGHGYTF.